The rows below give T cell receptor beta chains drawn from one sample of a study of cytomegalovirus exposure and HLA in healthy donors. Profiled with immunoSEQ multiplex PCR; TCRdb holds only in-frame clones, not every one. The table lists about 130,000 clones, roughly 74% of them singletons. The sample consisted of PBMCs. These receptors came from a woman aged 45-65 years in good health and CMV-seropositive. Each CDR3 is given without its conserved first and last residue. Fields, in order: V gene, J gene, CDR3 protein.

v_gene: TRBV5-6; j_gene: TRBJ2-2; CDR3aa: ASSLPVGGNTGELF
v_gene: TRBV9; j_gene: TRBJ1-1; CDR3aa: ASSGGGALMNTEAF
v_gene: TRBV10-3; j_gene: TRBJ1-4; CDR3aa: AISEPVTGGQEKLF
v_gene: TRBV7-2; j_gene: TRBJ2-7; CDR3aa: ASSRSRPGIPAEQY
v_gene: TRBV5-4; j_gene: TRBJ1-3; CDR3aa: ASSEEPRGSGNTIY
v_gene: TRBV7-2; j_gene: TRBJ1-5; CDR3aa: ASSRRTDSNQPQH
v_gene: TRBV30; j_gene: TRBJ1-1; CDR3aa: AYGQGADTEAF
v_gene: TRBV6-1; j_gene: TRBJ1-5; CDR3aa: ASGSLLDQPQH
v_gene: TRBV30; j_gene: TRBJ2-6; CDR3aa: AVHGRANVLT
v_gene: TRBV11-2; j_gene: TRBJ2-7; CDR3aa: ASSADRTYEQY
v_gene: TRBV6-5; j_gene: TRBJ2-2; CDR3aa: ASSYSSFSDTGELF
v_gene: TRBV4-1; j_gene: TRBJ1-1; CDR3aa: ASSHADSRWNTEAF
v_gene: TRBV18; j_gene: TRBJ1-3; CDR3aa: ASSPTGGLGNTIY